Each of the 30 T cell receptor beta chains below was sequenced from the same sample in a study of blood T cell repertoires in COVID-19. Sequencing was performed with immunoSEQ multiplex PCR; in TCRdb, only in-frame clones are kept and a portion is missing. The repertoire holds 200,000 to 250,000 clones, with 75% to 85% as singletons. The sample taken for sequencing was peripheral blood. These receptors originate from a woman aged 25 to 39 with COVID-19, enrolled during active disease.

V is TRBV7-9 and J is TRBJ2-3, with D possibly matching TRBD2 (6 bases). CDR3 length equals 16 residues. CDR1 SEHNR and CDR2 FQNEAQ come from the germline V gene (reference sequence). The V gene lost 5 bases and the J gene lost 7 bases, with 22 bases spanning the gap. The CDR3 region has the DNA TGTGCCAGCAGCACCTCGGGAGCCAACAACATCAATACGCAGTATTTT. Translated, it gives CASSTSGANNINTQYF.

The CDR3 spells CASSSGASSTDTQYF. CDR3 sequence (DNA): TGTGCCAGCAGCTCGGGAGCTTCTAGCACAGATACGCAGTATTTT. The chain recombines TRBV7-3 with TRBJ2-3; possible D gene TRBD2, 6 bases. The CDR3 covers 15 residues. Trimming pared 4 bases from V and 0 bases from J, leaving 11 bases between. Germline V gives CDR1 SGHTA, CDR2 FQGTGA. Combining the CDR3 with reference TRBV7-3 and TRBJ2-3 gives the whole variable domain GAGVSQTPSNKVTEKGKYVELRCDPISGHTALYWYRQSLGQGPEFLIYFQGTGAADDSGLPNDRFFAVRPEGSVSTLKIQRTERGDSAVYLCASSSGASSTDTQYFGPGTRLTVL.

The chain employs TRBV9 and TRBJ1-3; 10 bases line up with TRBD1. CDR3 length: 18 residues. The V gene end was trimmed by 0 bases and the J gene end by 0 bases; junction bases not matched to a gene: 6. Germline lookup yields CDR1 SGDLS and CDR2 YYNGEE. The DNA for the CDR3 is TGTGCCAGCAGCGTAGGCGGGACAGGGGCCTCCTCTGGAAACACCATATATTTT. It is translated as CASSVGGTGASSGNTIYF.

V gene TRBV19 combines with J gene TRBJ2-1; 11 nucleotides line up with TRBD1. V shed 3 bases, J shed 9 bases, and the junction held 13 bases outside the gene matches. Germline V CDR1 and CDR2: LNHDA, SQIVND (reference sequence). This CDR3 contains 17 residues. The CDR3 reads CASSIGQGASLAGEQFF. The CDR3 bases are TGTGCCAGTAGTATCGGACAGGGGGCGTCTCTTGCGGGTGAGCAGTTCTTC.

In this sample, this clone turned up a few times. V usage is TRBV5-4 and J usage is TRBJ1-4; a possible D gene is TRBD1 (6 bases). CDR1 is SGHNT and CDR2 is YYREEE in the germline V gene (reference sequence). This CDR3 spans 14 amino acids. With 0 bases removed from V and 8 bases from J, the gap between germline ends came to 11 bases. The CDR3 DNA follows: TGTGCCAGCAGCTTGGACAGGGCGGAGGAAAAACTGTTTTTT. Translation: CASSLDRAEEKLFF.

The V gene is TRBV27, the J gene TRBJ1-2, with TRBD1 as a possible D gene (5 bases). V lost 5 bases and J lost 8, with 15 bases in between. Per germline, CDR1 MNHEY and CDR2 SMNVEV (reference sequence). The CDR3 is 13 residues long. The CDR3 spells CASSPLWEGGYTF. CDR3 nucleotide sequence: TGTGCCAGCAGTCCCCTTTGGGAGGGGGGCTACACCTTC.

This clone was recorded only once. The chain links TRBV20-1 to TRBJ1-2, with no clear D. This CDR3 is 10 amino acids long. Per germline, CDR1 DFQATT and CDR2 SNEGSKA (reference sequence). V was cut by 5 bases and J by 7 bases, with 8 bases left in between. CDR3 coding DNA: TGCAGTGCTTCGGAGGCTGGCTACACCTTC. Encoded protein: CSASEAGYTF.

The CDR3 coding sequence is TGTGCCAGCAGCCAGGGGACAGCCAACACCGGGGAGCTGTTTTTT. Translated: CASSQGTANTGELFF. The rearrangement uses TRBV6-2 or TRBV6-3 and TRBJ2-2; 7 bases line up with TRBD1. The CDR3 contains 15 residues. CDR1 is MNHEY, CDR2 SVGEGT, per germline. Trimming cost V 6 bases and J 2 bases; bases outside gene matches: 6.

The chain combines TRBV7-2 with TRBJ2-7; 10 bases match TRBD2. CDR3 size: 14 residues. CDR1 is SGHTA and CDR2 is FQGNSA in the germline V gene. Unmatched junction bases numbered 2, after V lost 1 base and J lost 5 bases. The CDR3 region has the DNA TGTGCCAGCAGCTTAGACCTAGCGGGAGACGAGCAGTACTTC. This sequence encodes CASSLDLAGDEQYF. Full variable domain (outside the CDR3, taken from reference TRBV7-2 and TRBJ2-7): GAGVSQSPSNKVTEKGKDVELRCDPISGHTALYWYRQSLGQGLEFLIYFQGNSAPDKSGLPSDRFSAERTGGSVSTLTIQRTQQEDSAVYLCASSLDLAGDEQYFGPGTRLTVT.

This chain connects TRBV7-3 to TRBJ2-2, with 12 bases fitting TRBD2. Germline lookup yields CDR1 SGHTA and CDR2 FQGTGA. The CDR3 spans 17 residues. V lost 3 bases and J lost 7; bases outside the gene matches: 9. CDR3 DNA: TGTGCCAGCAGCTTGGGCCTAGCGGGGGGGCCAGACGGGGAGCTGTTTTTT. Translating it yields CASSLGLAGGPDGELFF.

The genes are TRBV7-9 and TRBJ2-5; D remains ambiguous. The CDR3 length is 13 residues. V was pared by 0 bases and J by 4 bases, with 6 bases between. Germline CDR1 is SEHNR and CDR2 is FQNEAQ (reference sequence). As DNA, the CDR3 is TGTGCCAGCAGCTTAGCAGACACAGAGACCCAGTACTTC. Protein sequence: CASSLADTETQYF. The full variable domain, its missing parts supplied by reference TRBV7-9 and TRBJ2-5, is DTGVSQNPRHKITKRGQNVTFRCDPISEHNRLYWYRQTLGQGPEFLTYFQNEAQLEKSRLLSDRFSAERPKGSFSTLEIQRTEQGDSAMYLCASSLADTETQYFGPGTRLLVL.

As DNA, the CDR3 is TGTGCCAGCGGCAAACCAGGAAGAGGACAGGGAAATAGTGGCTACACCTTC. Protein: CASGKPGRGQGNSGYTF. This sequence joins TRBV28 and TRBJ1-2; 8 nucleotides align to TRBD1. V shed 8 bases, J shed 7 bases, and the junction held 21 bases outside the gene matches. The CDR3 is 17 residues long. CDR1 and CDR2 from the germline V gene are MDHEN and SYDVKM.

This clone showed up just once. The chain recombines TRBV2 with TRBJ2-7, with D possibly TRBD2 on 6 matching bases. Germline CDR1 reads SNHLY; CDR2 reads FYNNEI. The CDR3 contains 13 residues. V was trimmed by 7 bases and J by 0 bases, leaving 10 bases between them. The CDR3 sequence is CASIAESSYEQYF. The CDR3 DNA sequence: TGTGCCAGCATAGCGGAGAGCTCCTACGAGCAGTACTTC.

The gene calls are TRBV3-1 (or the pseudogene TRBV3-2) and TRBJ2-5; perhaps TRBD2 as D (5 bases). Trimming took off 4 bases at V and 2 bases at J, with 17 bases between the two ends. The CDR3 totals 16 residues. The germline V gene has CDR1 LGHDT and CDR2 YNNKEL (reference sequence). CDR3 nucleotides: TGTGCCAGCAGCCCAGCCGGGGAAGAGTCACAAGAGACCCAGTACTTC. This translates into CASSPAGEESQETQYF.

CDR3 in amino acids: CSASPSPTDTQYF. In DNA form, the CDR3 reads TGCAGTGCTAGTCCTTCCCCCACAGATACGCAGTATTTT. The chain couples TRBV20-1 to TRBJ2-3; D is unresolved. V was trimmed by 3 bases and J by 2 bases, leaving 9 bases between them. The CDR3 runs 13 residues. CDR1 and CDR2 from the germline V gene are DFQATT and SNEGSKA (reference sequence).

This chain connects TRBV6-5 to TRBJ1-2; TRBD1 is a possible D gene (6 bases). The CDR3 is 14 amino acids. Trimming cost V 6 bases and J 2 bases, with 13 bases left between them. CDR1 is MNHEY and CDR2 is SVGAGI in the germline V gene. The CDR3 spells CASRGQLMNYGYTF. DNA for the CDR3: TGTGCCAGCAGAGGACAGTTGATGAACTATGGCTACACCTTC.

The chain recombines TRBV11-2 with TRBJ2-2; D ambiguous. CDR1 is SGHAT and CDR2 is FQNNGV in the germline V gene. Trimming shortened V by 0 bases and J by 7 bases, and 6 bases separated the two germline ends. The CDR3 runs 13 residues. The CDR3 is CASSLDLGGELFF. In nucleotides, the CDR3 is TGTGCCAGCAGCTTAGATCTCGGCGGGGAGCTGTTTTTT.

The rearrangement links TRBV29-1 to TRBJ2-2, with unresolved D. V was cut by 4 bases and J by 1 base, with 10 bases left in between. Germline CDR1 is SQVTM and CDR2 is ANQGSEA. The CDR3 runs 14 residues. The CDR3 sequence: CSVGGRVNTGELFF. DNA of the CDR3: TGCAGCGTTGGCGGCAGAGTGAACACCGGGGAGCTGTTTTTT.

This clone was detected a few times. The chain carries TRBV7-2 and TRBJ1-6, with a weak D call TRBD1 (5 bases). The CDR3 has 16 residues. CDR1 is SGHTA, CDR2 FQGNSA, per germline. Trimming stripped 1 base from V and 9 bases from J, with 16 bases between. CDR3 protein: CASSLGPRGSGSPLHF. CDR3 DNA sequence: TGTGCCAGCAGCTTAGGTCCCCGGGGGTCAGGTTCACCCCTCCACTTT.

V is TRBV14 and J is TRBJ2-2; perhaps TRBD2 as D (7 bases). The length of the CDR3 is 17 residues. Deletions cut 0 bases from V and 3 bases from J, with 14 bases between. Germline V gene sequence: CDR1 SGHDN, CDR2 FVKESK. Here the CDR3 reads CASSQEGRGPDTGELFF. The CDR3 nucleotides read TGTGCCAGCAGCCAAGAAGGGCGGGGGCCCGACACCGGGGAGCTGTTTTTT.

The chain carries TRBV5-1 and TRBJ1-4; TRBD1 might be the D (5 bases). Germline V gene lookup returns CDR1 SGHRS and CDR2 YFSETQ. Trimming left V 0 bases short and J 4 bases short, with 10 bases between. The CDR3 sequence is 15 residues long. The chain's CDR3 is CASSLVGASNEKLFF. CDR3 coding DNA: TGCGCCAGCAGCTTGGTTGGGGCAAGTAATGAAAAACTGTTTTTT.

The rearrangement uses TRBV30 and TRBJ1-3, with D tentatively TRBD1 (5 bases). The germline gives CDR1 GTSNPN, CDR2 SVGIG (reference sequence). The CDR3 has 17 residues. Trimming took 3 bases from V and 2 from J, leaving 20 bases between them. This chain's CDR3 is CAWSPSDPQGAGNTIYF. The CDR3, as DNA: TGTGCCTGGAGCCCAAGCGACCCCCAGGGCGCTGGAAACACCATATATTTT.

Here the CDR3 DNA reads TGTGCCAGCAGCCAAGAGCTAGCAAATCAGCCCCAGCATTTT. This gives the protein CASSQELANQPQHF. The rearrangement uses TRBV3-1 (or the pseudogene TRBV3-2) and TRBJ1-5; D gene uncertain. Trimming pared 0 bases from V and 4 bases from J, leaving 7 bases between. The CDR3 is made up of 14 amino acids. Germline V lookup: CDR1 LGHDT, CDR2 YNNKEL (reference sequence).

The rearrangement links TRBV7-2 to TRBJ1-1, with TRBD1 matching over 8 bases. The ends lost 5 bases at V and 1 base at J; junction bases unmatched: 6. Germline CDR1 SGHTA, CDR2 FQGNSA. This CDR3 is 15 amino acids long. Here the CDR3 DNA reads TGTGCCAGCAGCCGGGCCGGGACAGGGAACACTGAAGCTTTCTTT. Its translation is CASSRAGTGNTEAFF.

The chain is built from TRBV7-9 and TRBJ2-7; TRBD1 is a possible D gene (5 bases). This CDR3 comprises 16 residues. CDR1 and CDR2 (germline): SEHNR, FQNEAQ (reference sequence). Deletions cut 1 base from V and 1 base from J, with 14 bases between. The CDR3 sequence: CASSLVRQMESYEQYF. For the CDR3, the DNA is TGTGCCAGCAGCTTAGTCCGACAGATGGAATCCTACGAGCAGTACTTC.

V usage is TRBV6-5 and J usage is TRBJ1-3; no clear D gene. Trimming cost V 4 bases and J 4 bases, with 8 bases left between them. The CDR3 loop spans 13 amino acids. Looked up from germline, CDR1 is MNHEY and CDR2 is SVGAGI. The CDR3 bases are TGTGCCAGCAGTTCTTACGAGGGAAACACCATATATTTT. Amino acid sequence: CASSSYEGNTIYF.

This chain connects TRBV6-5 to TRBJ1-1, with 7 bases lining up with TRBD1. V lost 6 bases to trimming and J lost 4 bases; unmatched junction nucleotides: 5. The CDR3 contains 13 residues. CDR1 and CDR2 (germline): MNHEY, SVGAGI. The CDR3 DNA is TGTGCCAGCAGGGCAGGGGGTTTCACTGAAGCTTTCTTT. Translating it yields CASRAGGFTEAFF.

The genes are TRBV12-5 and TRBJ1-6; tentative D call: TRBD1 (5 bases). In germline, CDR1 is LGHNT, CDR2 FRNRAP. The CDR3 extends over 14 amino acids. V was shortened by 1 base and J by 10 bases, with 11 bases between the two germline ends. CDR3 sequence reads: CASGLARTSSPLHF. As DNA, the CDR3 is TGTGCTAGTGGTTTGGCCCGGACATCCTCACCCCTCCACTTT.

This clone was detected only a few times. The rearrangement joins TRBV3-1 (or the pseudogene TRBV3-2) to TRBJ2-5; D may be TRBD2 (6 bases). Per the germline V gene, CDR1 is LGHDT and CDR2 is YNNKEL (reference sequence). V lost 4 bases to trimming and J lost 2 bases, with 17 bases between them. The CDR3 loop spans 16 amino acids. The CDR3 nucleotides are TGTGCCAGCAGCCGAAACGGGGCGGGACGGCAAGAGACCCAGTACTTC. Protein product: CASSRNGAGRQETQYF.

V usage is TRBV10-3 and J usage is TRBJ1-1; 8 nucleotides line up with TRBD1. Germline assignment: CDR1 ENHRY and CDR2 SYGVKD. Germline trimming cut 5 bases from V and 3 bases from J; bases unmatched to any gene: 8. The CDR3 extends over 15 amino acids. The DNA of the CDR3 is TGTGCCATCAGTCCTCCGGGACAGGAATACACTGAAGCTTTCTTT. Encoded protein: CAISPPGQEYTEAFF.